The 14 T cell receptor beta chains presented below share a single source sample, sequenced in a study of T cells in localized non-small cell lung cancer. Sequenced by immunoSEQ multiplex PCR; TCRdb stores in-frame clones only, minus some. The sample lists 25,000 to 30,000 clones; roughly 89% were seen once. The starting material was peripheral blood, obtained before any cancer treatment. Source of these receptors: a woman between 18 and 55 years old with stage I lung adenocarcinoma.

This CDR3 is CASSSGQGLNQPQHF. CDR3 nucleotide sequence: TGTGCCAGCAGCTCTGGACAGGGACTCAATCAGCCCCAGCATTTT. The chain has TRBV7-9 and TRBJ1-5; 8 nucleotides line up with TRBD1. V lost 4 bases and J lost 3; bases outside the gene matches: 5. Per the germline V gene, CDR1 is SEHNR and CDR2 is FQNEAQ (reference sequence). The CDR3 covers 15 residues.

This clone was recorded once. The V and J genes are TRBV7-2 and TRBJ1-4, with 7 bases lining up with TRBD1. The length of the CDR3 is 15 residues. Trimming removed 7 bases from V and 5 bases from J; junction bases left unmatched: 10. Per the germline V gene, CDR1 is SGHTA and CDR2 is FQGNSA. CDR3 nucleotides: TGTGCCAGCAACCTCGGGACAGTAGGAAATGAAAAACTGTTTTTT. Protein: CASNLGTVGNEKLFF.

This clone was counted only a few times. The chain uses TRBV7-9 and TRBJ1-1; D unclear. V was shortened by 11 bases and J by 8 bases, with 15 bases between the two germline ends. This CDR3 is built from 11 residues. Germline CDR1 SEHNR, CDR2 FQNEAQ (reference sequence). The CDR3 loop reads CAHEGGIEAFF. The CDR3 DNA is TGTGCCCACGAGGGAGGGATCGAAGCTTTCTTT.

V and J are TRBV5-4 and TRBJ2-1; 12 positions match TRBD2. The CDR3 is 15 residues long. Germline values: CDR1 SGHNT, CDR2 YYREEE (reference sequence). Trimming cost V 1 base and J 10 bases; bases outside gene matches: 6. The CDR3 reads CASSLILAGGDEQFF. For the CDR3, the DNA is TGTGCCAGCAGCTTGATACTAGCGGGAGGCGACGAGCAGTTCTTC. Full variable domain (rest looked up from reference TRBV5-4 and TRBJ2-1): ETGVTQSPTHLIKTRGQQVTLRCSSQSGHNTVSWYQQALGQGPQFIFQYYREEENGRGNFPPRFSGLQFPNYSSELNVNALELDDSALYLCASSLILAGGDEQFFGPGTRLTVL.

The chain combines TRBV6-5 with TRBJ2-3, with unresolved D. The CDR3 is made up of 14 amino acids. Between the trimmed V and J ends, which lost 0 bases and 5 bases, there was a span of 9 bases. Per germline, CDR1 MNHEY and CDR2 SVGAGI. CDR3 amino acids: CASSYSRLQDTQYF. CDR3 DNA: TGTGCCAGCAGTTACTCGAGACTGCAAGATACGCAGTATTTT.

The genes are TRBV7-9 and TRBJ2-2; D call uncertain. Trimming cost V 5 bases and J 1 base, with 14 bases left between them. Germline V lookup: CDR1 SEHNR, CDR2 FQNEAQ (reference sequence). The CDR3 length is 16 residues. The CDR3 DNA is TGTGCCAGCAGCCCCAACAGAGAACAGAACACCGGGGAGCTGTTTTTT. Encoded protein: CASSPNREQNTGELFF.

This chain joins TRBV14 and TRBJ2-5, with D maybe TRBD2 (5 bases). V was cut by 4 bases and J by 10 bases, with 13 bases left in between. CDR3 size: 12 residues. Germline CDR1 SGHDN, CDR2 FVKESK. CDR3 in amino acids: CASSLMSGGQYF. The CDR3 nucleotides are TGTGCCAGCAGCCTTATGAGCGGTGGCCAGTACTTC.

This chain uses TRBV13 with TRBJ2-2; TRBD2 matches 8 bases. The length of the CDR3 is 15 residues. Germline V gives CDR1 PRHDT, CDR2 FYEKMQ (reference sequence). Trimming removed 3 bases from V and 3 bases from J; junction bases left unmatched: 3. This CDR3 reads CASSFGGRYTGELFF. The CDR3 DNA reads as TGTGCCAGCAGCTTTGGCGGGAGGTACACCGGGGAGCTGTTTTTT.

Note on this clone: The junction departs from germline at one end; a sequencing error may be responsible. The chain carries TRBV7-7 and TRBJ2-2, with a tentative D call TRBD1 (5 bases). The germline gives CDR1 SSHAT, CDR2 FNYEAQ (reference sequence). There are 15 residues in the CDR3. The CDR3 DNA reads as TGTGCTAGCAGCCTGACAGACGCGAACACCGGGGAGCTGTTTTTT. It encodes CASSLTDANTGELFF.

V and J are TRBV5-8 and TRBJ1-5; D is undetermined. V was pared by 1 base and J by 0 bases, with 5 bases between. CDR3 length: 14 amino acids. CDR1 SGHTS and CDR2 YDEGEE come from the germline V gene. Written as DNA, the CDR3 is TGTGCCAGCAGCTTGAGAGCTAGCAATCAGCCCCAGCATTTT. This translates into CASSLRASNQPQHF.

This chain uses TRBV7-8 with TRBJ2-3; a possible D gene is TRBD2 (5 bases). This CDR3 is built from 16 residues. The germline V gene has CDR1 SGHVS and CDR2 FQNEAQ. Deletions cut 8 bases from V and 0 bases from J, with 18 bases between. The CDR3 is CASFTLGVSSTDTQYF. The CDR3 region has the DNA TGTGCCAGCTTTACCCTCGGGGTCTCTAGCACAGATACGCAGTATTTT.

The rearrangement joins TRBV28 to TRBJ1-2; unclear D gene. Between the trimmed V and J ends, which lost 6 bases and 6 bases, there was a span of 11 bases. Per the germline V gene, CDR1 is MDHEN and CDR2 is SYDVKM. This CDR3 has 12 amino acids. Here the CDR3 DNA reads TGTGCCAGCAGCGACCCGGGAGATGGCTACACCTTC. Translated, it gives CASSDPGDGYTF.

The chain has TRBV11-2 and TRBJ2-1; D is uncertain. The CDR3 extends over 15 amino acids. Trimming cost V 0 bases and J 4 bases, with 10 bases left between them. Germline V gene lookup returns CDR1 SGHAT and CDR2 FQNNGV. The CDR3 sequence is CASSLDLAGYNEQFF. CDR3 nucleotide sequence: TGTGCCAGCAGCTTAGATCTTGCAGGTTACAATGAGCAGTTCTTC.

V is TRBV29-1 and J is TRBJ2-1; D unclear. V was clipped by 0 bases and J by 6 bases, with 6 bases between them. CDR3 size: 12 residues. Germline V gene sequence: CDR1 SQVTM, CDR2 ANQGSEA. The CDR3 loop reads CSVEDRPNEQFF. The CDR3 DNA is TGCAGCGTTGAAGATCGACCCAATGAGCAGTTCTTC.